These 19 T cell receptor beta chains were all obtained from the same sample, sequenced in a study of CD8 T cells in Susac syndrome (dated by TCRdb to the late 2010s). The library relied on the immunoSEQ multiplex PCR assay. RNA was extracted with the RNeasy kit and roughly 0.5 to 1 ug was reverse transcribed using random hexamers. Clones were called with MiXCR by TCRdb after fastp trimmed the public reads at Q25, and only in-frame beta chains were retained. Each CDR3 protein appears once, grouped with its most common genes and DNA. This sample has fewer than 150,000 distinct CDR3 sequences in its table, and about 95% of those were observed once. The ten largest clones capture 0.18% of the sample. Material: CD8+ T cells from PBMCs. Receptor source: a human donor with Susac syndrome.

The chain combines TRBV15 with TRBJ2-5; D may be TRBD1 (5 bases). The CDR3 extends over 16 amino acids. Trimming pared 6 bases from V and 6 bases from J, leaving 23 bases between. Germline V lookup: CDR1 LNHNV, CDR2 YYDKDF (reference sequence). The CDR3: CATSFAPWQGGKTQYF. DNA for the CDR3: TGTGCCACCAGTTTCGCCCCATGGCAGGGTGGAAAGACCCAGTACTTC.

The chain links TRBV28 to TRBJ2-7; 8 positions agree with TRBD2. V lost 6 bases and J lost 0; bases outside the gene matches: 7. The germline gives CDR1 MDHEN, CDR2 SYDVKM. The CDR3 runs 15 residues. The CDR3 reads CASSPTSDLSYEQYF. In nucleotides, the CDR3 is TGTGCCAGCAGCCCGACTAGCGACCTCTCCTACGAGCAGTACTTC.

The CDR3 region is CATSDRAGAYTQYF. The DNA for the CDR3 is TGTGCCACCAGTGATCGCGCGGGGGCATATACGCAGTATTTT. This chain links TRBV24-1 with TRBJ2-3, with a weak D call TRBD2 (7 bases). Germline V gives CDR1 KGHDR, CDR2 SFDVKD. CDR3 length equals 14 residues. The V gene lost 3 bases and the J gene lost 7 bases, with 13 bases spanning the gap.

The chain is built from TRBV11-2 and TRBJ2-7, with D possibly being TRBD2 (5 bases). The CDR3 has 12 residues. The V gene lost 5 bases and the J gene lost 3 bases, with 8 bases spanning the gap. Germline loops: CDR1 SGHAT, CDR2 FQNNGV. As DNA, the CDR3 is TGTGCCAGCAGCCAGGACTTCTACGAGCAGTACTTC. It codes for CASSQDFYEQYF.

The chain carries TRBV12-3 or TRBV12-4 and TRBJ1-5; D unclear. Trimming stripped 1 base from V and 6 bases from J, with 10 bases between. CDR3 length equals 14 residues. In nucleotides, the CDR3 is TGTGCCAGCAGTTTAGGACCTGAGGGTCAGCCCCAGCATTTT. Amino acid sequence: CASSLGPEGQPQHF.

The CDR3 spells CAGGRGRNEQYF. CDR3 in DNA: TGTGCCGGGGGGAGGGGTCGCAACGAGCAGTACTTC. This chain joins TRBV13 and TRBJ2-7; 7 positions agree with TRBD2. V shed 11 bases and J 5 bases; nucleotides not matched to a gene: 9. The CDR3 has 12 residues. Looked up from germline, CDR1 is PRHDT and CDR2 is FYEKMQ (reference sequence).

This chain links TRBV2 with TRBJ2-1, with 11 positions matching TRBD2. Germline lookup yields CDR1 SNHLY and CDR2 FYNNEI. J was trimmed by 4 bases and V by 3 bases; bases with no gene match: 2. The CDR3 contains 15 residues. For the CDR3, the DNA is TGTGCCAGCAGTGAGGGACTAGCGGAGTACAATGAGCAGTTCTTC. It is translated as CASSEGLAEYNEQFF.

This chain connects TRBV29-1 to TRBJ1-4; D is ambiguous. CDR1 SQVTM and CDR2 ANQGSEA come from the germline V gene. With 5 bases removed from V and 0 bases from J, the gap between germline ends came to 7 bases. The CDR3 sequence is 13 residues long. This chain's CDR3 is CSVILATNEKLFF. DNA of the CDR3: TGCAGCGTTATCTTAGCAACTAATGAAAAACTGTTTTTT.

V is TRBV9 and J is TRBJ1-2, with D uncertain. The CDR3 is 13 residues long. Germline assignment: CDR1 SGDLS and CDR2 YYNGEE. Trimming took 0 bases from V and 0 from J, leaving 3 bases between them. The CDR3 region has the DNA TGTGCCAGCAGCGTAGGGACTAACTATGGCTACACCTTC. Amino acid sequence: CASSVGTNYGYTF.

This sequence joins TRBV5-8 and TRBJ1-2; a possible D gene is TRBD1 (6 bases). The CDR3 is made up of 14 amino acids. V was shortened by 0 bases and J by 6 bases, with 12 bases between the two germline ends. Germline values: CDR1 SGHTS, CDR2 YDEGEE. This chain's CDR3 is CASSLETGQHGYTF. CDR3 nucleotide sequence: TGTGCCAGCAGCTTGGAGACCGGACAGCATGGCTACACCTTC.

This chain links TRBV9 with TRBJ2-7, with TRBD2 identical over 12 bases. The CDR3 loop spans 15 amino acids. The germline gives CDR1 SGDLS, CDR2 YYNGEE. Trimming removed 0 bases from V and 5 bases from J; junction bases left unmatched: 3. The CDR3 spells CASSVGLAGDNEQYF. Written as DNA, the CDR3 is TGTGCCAGCAGCGTAGGACTAGCGGGAGACAACGAGCAGTACTTC.

The V gene is TRBV7-6, the J gene TRBJ1-2; D uncertain. Looked up from germline, CDR1 is SGHVS and CDR2 is FNYEAQ. The V end lost 1 base, the J end lost 8 bases, and 11 bases lay between the germline ends. The CDR3 has 13 amino acids. CDR3 protein: CASSLEERSGYTF. The CDR3, as DNA: TGTGCCAGCAGCTTAGAGGAGCGTAGCGGCTACACCTTC.

CDR3 coding DNA: TGTGCCAGCAGTGTACCGGCAGCCAAAAACATTCAGTACTTC. It yields the protein CASSVPAAKNIQYF. This sequence joins TRBV28 and TRBJ2-4; no clear D gene. Trimming shortened V by 5 bases and J by 0 bases, and 8 bases separated the two germline ends. Germline V gene lookup returns CDR1 MDHEN and CDR2 SYDVKM. The CDR3 spans 14 residues.

This chain joins TRBV5-6 and TRBJ2-7; perhaps D is TRBD1 or TRBD2 (6 bases each). The CDR3 has 15 residues. The V end lost 4 bases, the J end lost 3 bases, and 17 bases lay between the germline ends. Per the germline V gene, CDR1 is SGHDT and CDR2 is YYEEEE. The CDR3 DNA sequence: TGTGCCAGCAGCCCCCCAAGAGAGGGGGGCTACGAGCAGTACTTC. Encoded protein: CASSPPREGGYEQYF.

This clonotype showed up just once. An end of the junction differs from the germline gene, which may be a read error. The rearrangement links TRBV12-3 or TRBV12-4 to TRBJ2-2; unclear D gene. The CDR3 is made up of 11 amino acids. CDR3 sequence: CASGFTGELFF. CDR3 DNA sequence: TGTGCCAGCGGTTTCACCGGGGAGCTGTTTTTT.

This chain connects TRBV24-1 to TRBJ2-3; possible D gene TRBD2, 6 bases. The CDR3 spans 17 residues. CDR1 KGHDR and CDR2 SFDVKD come from the germline V gene. V dropped 0 bases and J dropped 0 bases, with 12 bases sitting between them. The CDR3 region is CATSDLRAGTSTDTQYF. The CDR3 nucleotides are TGTGCCACCAGTGATTTGCGGGCAGGGACTAGCACAGATACGCAGTATTTT.

This clonotype was found once. The rearrangement uses TRBV3-1 and TRBJ1-3; D is ambiguous. The V gene lost 0 bases and the J gene lost 0 bases, with 15 bases spanning the gap. The CDR3 consists of 18 residues. Germline lookup yields CDR1 LGHDT and CDR2 YNNKEL (reference sequence). CDR3 bases: TGTGCCAGCAGCCAAGATGTCGGCTATTTGGGCTCTGGAAACACCATATATTTT. It codes for CASSQDVGYLGSGNTIYF.

This CDR3 is CASSLEPGLAGNIQYF. The CDR3 DNA is TGCGCCAGCAGCCTCGAACCGGGACTAGCGGGAAACATTCAGTACTTC. The J gene is TRBJ2-4, the V gene TRBV5-1, with TRBD2 matching over 12 bases. Trimming at V came to 4 bases and at J to 6 bases, leaving 8 bases not matched to a gene. Germline V gene data show CDR1 as SGHRS and CDR2 as YFSETQ. The CDR3 has 16 amino acids.

The chain is built from TRBV24-1 and TRBJ2-1; unclear D gene. CDR3 length: 13 amino acids. The germline V gene has CDR1 KGHDR and CDR2 SFDVKD. Trimming removed 7 bases from V and 7 bases from J, with 13 bases in between. The CDR3 nucleotides read TGTGCCACCAGGCATCGGCCTGGGAATGAGCAGTTCTTC. Translating it yields CATRHRPGNEQFF.